This is a list of T cell receptor beta chains from one sample in a study of cytomegalovirus exposure and HLA in healthy donors. TCRdb's table, derived via immunoSEQ multiplex PCR, lists solely in-frame clones and lacks some. Of about 100,000 clones in the sample, about 80% were seen once. Input material: PBMCs. Source of these receptors: a man aged 55 to 70 in good health and CMV-seropositive. The conserved cysteine and the conserved F or W are not part of the CDR3 here.

>TRBJ1-1|TRBV7-9|11
ASSLGRGVVAF
>TRBJ1-5|TRBV6-5|13
ASSLDREGGQPQH
>TRBJ2-7|TRBV29-1|12
SVEDLTGAHEQY
>TRBJ2-2|TRBV11-2|13
ASSLSGPNTGELF
>TRBJ2-7|TRBV5-1|13
ASSLVPGGLDEQY
>TRBJ2-7|TRBV2|14
ATITLQGRVVGEQY
>TRBJ1-1|TRBV2|12
ASSEGLWTAEAF
>TRBJ2-1|TRBV11-3|11
ASSFPGVNEQF
>TRBJ1-4|TRBV7-9|13
ASSLLRVQDEKLF
>TRBJ2-2|TRBV4-3|15
ASSQPRTGVKTGELF
>TRBJ1-4|TRBV6-5|12
ASSRQGTNEKLF
>TRBJ2-7|TRBV9|12
ASSSSGGLYEQY
>TRBJ2-1|TRBV4-2|14
ASSQAQGANYNEQF
>TRBJ1-5|TRBV2|12
ASSGTRGYQPQH
>TRBJ2-1|TRBV19|15
ASSAPGLAGGYNEQF
>TRBJ1-1|TRBV6-5|14
ASSYRVAGGFTEAF
>TRBJ1-5|TRBV6-1|13
ASSVGGAENQPQH
>TRBJ2-3|TRBV28|14
ASSFRAGGGTDTQY
>TRBJ1-3|TRBV4-2|14
ASSYSTDSSGNTIY
>TRBJ1-2|TRBV7-9|12
ASRATGIYGGYT